A selection of T cell receptor beta chains follows, all from one sample in a study of blood T cell repertoires in COVID-19. Using immunoSEQ multiplex PCR, the repertoire was profiled, and TCRdb retains in-frame clones only, with some absent. This sample yields approximately 90,000 clones, of which just under 85% are seen a single time; almost 3.5% belongs to the top ten. The sequencing sample was made of peripheral blood. These receptors originate from a man aged 50 to 60 with acute or convalescent COVID-19. CDR3s include the opening cysteine and the closing phenylalanine or tryptophan. The D gene is left open where the match is weak. The listing skips clone size in some rows; elsewhere it reads once, few, many or a size class.

size: -; V: TRBV4-2; D: TRBD1; J: TRBJ2-5; DNA: TGTGCCAGCAGCCAGCCCGGACAGGGCGGGGAGACCCAGTACTTC; CDR3: CASSQPGQGGETQYF
size: -; V: TRBV7-9; D: TRBD1; J: TRBJ1-2; DNA: TGTGCCAGCAGCTTAAGGGGACAGGGGGCGGTCTATGGCTACACCTTC; CDR3: CASSLRGQGAVYGYTF
size: -; V: TRBV6-5; D: TRBD1; J: TRBJ1-2; DNA: TGTGCCAGCAGTACCACGACAGGGGGGGATGGCTACACCTTC; CDR3: CASSTTTGGDGYTF
size: once; V: TRBV7-6; D: TRBD1; J: TRBJ1-3; DNA: TGTGCCAGCAGCTTCGCCGGGACAGGACCTGGAAACACCATATATTTT; CDR3: CASSFAGTGPGNTIYF
size: -; V: TRBV6-6; D: TRBD2; J: TRBJ2-7; DNA: TGTGCCAGCAGACCACTAGCGGGAGTAATCGAGCAGTACTTC; CDR3: CASRPLAGVIEQYF
size: -; V: TRBV7-9; D: -; J: TRBJ1-5; DNA: TGTGCCAGCAGCGTGGGAGGGGGCAATCAGCCCCAGCATTTT; CDR3: CASSVGGGNQPQHF
size: -; V: TRBV6-2/TRBV6-3; D: -; J: TRBJ1-1; DNA: TGTGCCAGCAGTTCCGGGAGTCACACTGAAGCTTTCTTT; CDR3: CASSSGSHTEAFF
size: -; V: TRBV6-5; D: -; J: TRBJ2-3; DNA: TGTGCCAGCGGCGGGAGCACAGATACGCAGTATTTT; CDR3: CASGGSTDTQYF
size: -; V: TRBV6-2/TRBV6-3; D: -; J: TRBJ2-1; DNA: TGTGCCAGCAGTTACGTTGGGAGGAGTTCGGACAATGAGCAGTTCTTC; CDR3: CASSYVGRSSDNEQFF
size: once; V: TRBV10-3; D: -; J: TRBJ1-2; DNA: TGTGCCATCAGTGAAGCAGGGGACTATGGCTACACCTTC; CDR3: CAISEAGDYGYTF
size: -; V: TRBV5-4; D: TRBD1; J: TRBJ1-2; DNA: TGTGCCAGCACCCTACTTTGGCAGGGGGTGGATGGCTACACCTTC; CDR3: CASTLLWQGVDGYTF
size: -; V: TRBV2; D: -; J: TRBJ1-5; DNA: TGTGCCAGCCACGGGGAGGTGAATCAGCCCCAGCATTTT; CDR3: CASHGEVNQPQHF
size: few; V: TRBV6-6; D: TRBD1; J: TRBJ2-7; DNA: TGTGCCAGCAGTCCAGCCGGACAGGGCTGGGACTCCTCAACCTACGAGCAGTACTTC; CDR3: CASSPAGQGWDSSTYEQYF
size: -; V: TRBV9; D: -; J: TRBJ1-2; DNA: TGTGCCAGCAGCGTAGCTGCAGTGATTAACTATGGCTACACCTTC; CDR3: CASSVAAVINYGYTF
size: -; V: TRBV7-2; D: -; J: TRBJ1-2; DNA: TGTGCCAGCAGCTTAGGGGTAGGGGATGGCTACACCTTC; CDR3: CASSLGVGDGYTF
size: -; V: TRBV10-2; D: -; J: TRBJ1-5; DNA: TGCGCCAGCAGTGAGTCTTGGCAGGGACTATATCAGCCCCAGCATTTT; CDR3: CASSESWQGLYQPQHF
size: -; V: TRBV29-1; D: TRBD2; J: TRBJ2-7; DNA: TGCAGCGTTGCCAGACTAGCGGGGGGCCCCTACGAGCAGTACTTC; CDR3: CSVARLAGGPYEQYF
size: -; V: TRBV6-6; D: -; J: TRBJ2-2; DNA: TGTGCCAGCAGTTACGCGACCGGGGAGCTGTTTTTT; CDR3: CASSYATGELFF
size: -; V: TRBV6-4; D: -; J: TRBJ1-6; DNA: TGTGCCAGCAGTGAAGTAAGGGGGAATTCACCCCTCCACTTT; CDR3: CASSEVRGNSPLHF
size: -; V: TRBV4-1; D: TRBD1; J: TRBJ2-4; DNA: TGCGCCAGCAGCTCGGGACAGGGTAAAAACATTCAGTACTTC; CDR3: CASSSGQGKNIQYF
size: -; V: TRBV19; D: -; J: TRBJ2-3; DNA: TGTGCCAGTAGTATTCGGACAGATACGCAGTATTTT; CDR3: CASSIRTDTQYF
size: once; V: TRBV9; D: -; J: TRBJ2-7; DNA: TGTGCCAGCAGCGCCCAGGGAACAGGGGACTTCTACGAGCAGTACTTC; CDR3: CASSAQGTGDFYEQYF
size: -; V: TRBV4-1; D: TRBD1; J: TRBJ1-2; DNA: TGCGCCAGCAGCCAAGAGCCCCAACAAAGGGGGCGGCTGGATGGCTACACCTTC; CDR3: CASSQEPQQRGRLDGYTF
size: -; V: TRBV4-3; D: -; J: TRBJ1-2; DNA: TGCGCCAGCAGCCAAGGCAACGCAGGTCTCTATGGCTACACCTTC; CDR3: CASSQGNAGLYGYTF
size: once; V: TRBV7-9; D: TRBD1; J: TRBJ2-5; DNA: TGTGCCAGCAGCTTAGTAACAGGGGGCGCGAAGACCCAGTACTTC; CDR3: CASSLVTGGAKTQYF
size: few; V: TRBV30; D: -; J: TRBJ2-5; DNA: TGTGCCCTCTGGGCTAGCCACCAAGAGACCCAGTACTTC; CDR3: CALWASHQETQYF
size: -; V: TRBV11-2; D: TRBD2; J: TRBJ2-1; DNA: TGTGCCAGCAATTCGGGACTAATCTCCTACAATGAGCAGTTCTTC; CDR3: CASNSGLISYNEQFF
size: -; V: TRBV14; D: -; J: TRBJ2-1; DNA: TGTGCCAGCAGCCGGGACTTTTCCTACAATGAGCAGTTCTTC; CDR3: CASSRDFSYNEQFF
size: -; V: TRBV19; D: TRBD1; J: TRBJ1-1; DNA: TGTGCCAGTAGTAGGCAGGGGGGAGGAGATACTGAAGCTTTCTTT; CDR3: CASSRQGGGDTEAFF
size: -; V: TRBV6-8; D: -; J: TRBJ1-5; DNA: TGTGCCAGCACCGACGGGGGGTTGGGAGAATATAGCAATCAGCCCCAGCATTTT; CDR3: CASTDGGLGEYSNQPQHF
size: -; V: TRBV10-3; D: TRBD2; J: TRBJ2-5; DNA: TGTGCCATCAGCTCCGGGACTAGCGGGTCAAACATGGACTTC; CDR3: CAISSGTSGSNMDF
size: -; V: TRBV25-1; D: -; J: TRBJ2-3; DNA: TGTGCCAGCAGGGACACAGGGTTGGTGGATACGCAGTATTTT; CDR3: CASRDTGLVDTQYF